This T cell receptor (beta chain) derives from a study of T cells after yellow fever vaccination. CDR1 SGDLS and CDR2 YYNGEE come from the germline V gene. V was cut by 2 bases and J by 5 bases, with 22 bases left in between. The CDR3 consists of 17 residues. This clonotype occurred a few times. TCRdb reanalysed the 5' RACE reads using MiXCR and keeps one entry per CDR3 protein. Here the sample spans under 350,000 distinct CDR3 sequences, about 4% being singletons. The material was PBMCs, obtained 5 days after the yellow fever booster vaccination. The chain links TRBV9 to TRBJ1-1; maybe TRBD1 (5 bases). The sequence derives from a man between 18 and 29 years old who received the YFV17D yellow fever vaccine. The CDR3 DNA follows: TGTGCCAGCAGCGTTTCCCTGACAGACCCCTGGAGTACTGAAGCTTTCTTT. As protein: CASSVSLTDPWSTEAFF.